The source of this TCR beta chain is a study of monozygotic twins with inflammatory bowel disease. The study, taken as a whole, reports: Concordant and discordant twins showed no difference in repertoire similarity, possibly from limited power.

Reanalyzing the 5' RACE reads, TCRdb keeps one entry per CDR3 protein, without DNA. The listing contains some 190,000 distinct CDR3 sequences. Germline-derived CDR1 and CDR2 are KGHSH and LQKENI. The CDR3 totals 14 residues. Comment on this clonotype: The antigen is undetermined.

Specimen: blood. This chain joins TRBV18 and TRBJ2-7; TCRdb picks TRBD1, but there is no DNA to check that call. The clonotype comes from a human donor with ulcerative colitis or Crohn's disease, or a healthy co-twin of an affected twin (not recorded which). CDR3 sequence: CASSPGQASYEQYF.